The 28 T cell receptor beta chains presented below share a single source sample, sequenced in a study of blood T cell repertoires in COVID-19. The method was immunoSEQ multiplex PCR; TCRdb's version includes in-frame clones alone and lacks a portion of them. The table has hundreds of thousands of clones, about 87% seen once; the top ten hold under 6.5%. Sequencing was carried out using peripheral blood. These receptors were obtained from a woman aged 45-59 years with COVID-19, enrolled during active disease.

The rearrangement joins TRBV20-1 to TRBJ2-5; D ambiguous. The CDR3 spans 12 residues. V was cut by 3 bases and J by 5 bases, with 10 bases left in between. Germline assignment: CDR1 DFQATT and CDR2 SNEGSKA (reference sequence). In DNA, the CDR3 is TGCAGTGCTAGTGCGCACGGGGAGACCCAGTACTTC. Its protein product is CSASAHGETQYF.

This clone was picked up one time. V is TRBV7-2 and J is TRBJ2-5; 12 bases agree with TRBD2. With V trimmed by 1 base and J by 3 bases, 6 bases remained unmatched. The length of the CDR3 is 17 residues. In germline, CDR1 is SGHTA, CDR2 FQGNSA. CDR3 sequence: CASSLGLAGDLKETQYF. The DNA for the CDR3 is TGTGCCAGCAGCTTAGGACTAGCGGGAGACTTGAAAGAGACCCAGTACTTC.

The chain has TRBV2 and TRBJ2-5; 7 nucleotides align to TRBD1. Germline V CDR1 and CDR2: SNHLY, FYNNEI. Unmatched junction bases numbered 7, after V lost 1 base and J lost 5 bases. The CDR3 contains 15 residues. The DNA of the CDR3 is TGTGCCAGCAGTGAAGGCGGACAGGCCTCGGAGACCCAGTACTTC. The encoded protein is CASSEGGQASETQYF.

The chain joins TRBV24-1 to TRBJ1-1; 7 nucleotides line up with TRBD1. The V segment lost 5 bases and the J segment 4 bases; nucleotides outside the gene matches: 3. The CDR3 covers 13 residues. Germline V gene data show CDR1 as KGHDR and CDR2 as SFDVKD. The DNA for the CDR3 is TGTGCCACCAGTGGACAGGGAGCCACTGAAGCTTTCTTT. This translates into CATSGQGATEAFF.

This chain connects TRBV7-2 to TRBJ2-5; 12 nucleotides agree with TRBD1. The length of the CDR3 is 16 residues. J lost 4 bases, V lost 2 bases, and 5 bases had no gene match. The germline V gene has CDR1 SGHTA and CDR2 FQGNSA. CDR3 amino acids: CASSLLGQGASETQYF. For the CDR3, the DNA is TGTGCCAGCAGCTTATTGGGACAGGGGGCATCAGAGACCCAGTACTTC.

This clone has more than one count but fewer than ten. This rearrangement joins TRBV3-1 (or the pseudogene TRBV3-2) to TRBJ2-1, with 9 bases fitting TRBD2. The CDR3 has 16 residues. With V trimmed by 4 bases and J by 6 bases, 10 bases remained unmatched. CDR1 is LGHDT and CDR2 is YNNKEL in the germline V gene (reference sequence). CDR3 sequence: CASSPPRAGGSNEQFF. The CDR3 DNA reads TGTGCCAGCAGCCCTCCAAGAGCGGGAGGAAGCAATGAGCAGTTCTTC.

This clone showed up just once. This chain joins TRBV3-1 (or the pseudogene TRBV3-2) and TRBJ1-5; D may be TRBD1 (6 bases). This CDR3 contains 13 residues. With 3 bases removed from V and 7 bases from J, the gap between germline ends came to 10 bases. CDR1 and CDR2 from the germline V gene are LGHDT and YNNKEL (reference sequence). The chain's CDR3 is CASSQMTGQPQHF. The CDR3 DNA is TGTGCCAGCAGCCAGATGACAGGCCAGCCCCAGCATTTT.

The V gene is TRBV7-9, the J gene TRBJ2-7; TRBD2 agrees at 10 bases. V shed 8 bases and J 3 bases; nucleotides not matched to a gene: 7. The germline gives CDR1 SEHNR, CDR2 FQNEAQ (reference sequence). The CDR3 spans 14 residues. The CDR3 loop reads CASSGAGGRYEQYF. The CDR3 DNA sequence: TGTGCCAGCTCAGGAGCGGGAGGGCGCTACGAGCAGTACTTC.

This clone was counted only a few times. The chain is built from TRBV6-6 and TRBJ1-2, with 7 bases matching TRBD1. Unmatched junction bases numbered 20, after V lost 5 bases and J lost 2 bases. There are 19 residues in the CDR3. CDR1 and CDR2 from the germline V gene are MNHNY and SVGAGI (reference sequence). In nucleotides, the CDR3 is TGTGCCAGCAGTCGTCCGGGGACAGCAAAATCCAAAATCAACTATGGCTACACCTTC. Its protein is CASSRPGTAKSKINYGYTF.

The rearrangement links TRBV7-2 to TRBJ1-1; TRBD1 aligns across 7 bases. Germline V CDR1 and CDR2: SGHTA, FQGNSA. CDR3 length equals 13 residues. J gave up 1 base and V 6 bases, and 2 bases lay outside the gene matches. The CDR3 region has the DNA TGTGCCAGCAGGAGACAGGGGAACACTGAAGCTTTCTTT. This codes for CASRRQGNTEAFF.

This clone was picked up a small number of times. Other nucleotide sequences from this sample produce the same CDR3. The V gene is TRBV29-1, the J gene TRBJ1-2, with D possibly TRBD1 on 6 matching bases. V gave up 7 bases and J gave up 2 bases, with 8 bases separating them. CDR1 is SQVTM and CDR2 is ANQGSEA in the germline V gene. CDR3 size: 11 residues. The CDR3 reads CSGQENYGYTF. The CDR3 DNA reads as TGCAGCGGACAGGAGAACTATGGCTACACCTTC.

This rearrangement joins TRBV7-8 to TRBJ2-1; TRBD2 agrees at 11 bases. CDR3 length: 17 residues. With 1 base clipped from V and 9 bases from J, the junction kept 11 bases outside the gene matches. Per germline, CDR1 SGHVS and CDR2 FQNEAQ. The CDR3 reads CASSLVTLSGRAAEQFF. The CDR3 bases are TGTGCCAGCAGCTTAGTGACCCTTAGCGGGAGGGCCGCTGAGCAGTTCTTC.

This sequence joins TRBV24-1 and TRBJ2-2; the D is unclear. Germline-derived CDR1 and CDR2 are KGHDR and SFDVKD. The CDR3 is made up of 13 amino acids. Trimming took off 1 base at V and 6 bases at J, with 5 bases between the two ends. CDR3 protein: CATSDFEAGELFF. The CDR3 coding sequence is TGTGCCACCAGTGATTTCGAGGCCGGGGAGCTGTTTTTT.

Worth noting for this clone: The same CDR3 can be traced to other DNA sequences in this sample. J is TRBJ2-5 and V is TRBV24-1, with TRBD1 identical over 9 bases. The CDR3 consists of 13 residues. V lost 6 bases to trimming and J lost 4 bases; unmatched junction nucleotides: 2. Germline V gene lookup returns CDR1 KGHDR and CDR2 SFDVKD. The CDR3 protein is CATSTGGIETQYF. CDR3 coding DNA: TGTGCCACCAGTACAGGGGGCATAGAGACCCAGTACTTC.

The chain links TRBV24-1 to TRBJ2-7, with 11 bases lining up with TRBD1. The CDR3 covers 13 residues. Germline V gene lookup returns CDR1 KGHDR and CDR2 SFDVKD. Trimming at V came to 9 bases and at J to 6 bases, leaving 6 bases not matched to a gene. CDR3: CATGGQGVGEQYF. DNA for the CDR3: TGTGCCACCGGGGGACAGGGGGTTGGCGAGCAGTACTTC.

J is TRBJ2-5 and V is TRBV30; TRBD2 agrees at 9 bases. V was clipped by 4 bases and J by 7 bases; unmatched bases: 7. CDR1 GTSNPN and CDR2 SVGIG come from the germline V gene (reference sequence). The CDR3 consists of 13 residues. The CDR3 DNA is TGTGCCTGGATTCTAGCGGGAACTACGACCCAGTACTTC. This codes for CAWILAGTTTQYF.

This chain links TRBV5-6 with TRBJ2-7; 11 bases fit TRBD2. V gave up 1 base and J gave up 2 bases; unmatched junction bases: 8. Germline V gene data show CDR1 as SGHDT and CDR2 as YYEEEE. The length of the CDR3 is 17 residues. The CDR3 nucleotides are TGTGCCAGCAGCTTGACTTCGGGACTAGCGGATCCCTACGAGCAGTACTTC. Translated: CASSLTSGLADPYEQYF.

The J gene is TRBJ1-2, the V gene TRBV11-3; no clear D gene. The CDR3 has 15 amino acids. V was pared by 2 bases and J by 7 bases, with 17 bases between. The V gene's germline CDR1 is SGHNT and CDR2 YENEEA. The CDR3: CASSLHKEAFVGYTF. The CDR3 region has the DNA TGTGCCAGCAGCTTACACAAGGAGGCTTTTGTTGGCTACACCTTC.

The chain is built from TRBV9 and TRBJ2-1; D is perhaps TRBD1 (5 bases). V lost 3 bases, J lost 9 bases, and 13 bases lay in between. The CDR3 sequence is 13 residues long. Germline CDR1 reads SGDLS; CDR2 reads YYNGEE. The CDR3, as DNA: TGTGCCAGCAGCGGCCGGATAAGGGGTGAGCAGTTCTTC. Translation gives CASSGRIRGEQFF.

The chain is built from TRBV7-9 and TRBJ2-3; TRBD2 agrees at 9 bases. This CDR3 has 16 residues. The junction had 14 bases not matched to a gene; V was cut back by 11 bases and J by 2 bases. Germline values: CDR1 SEHNR, CDR2 FQNEAQ (reference sequence). The CDR3 bases are TGTGCCTGCCCTACCTCAGCGGGAGGAGTCACAGATACGCAGTATTTT. Protein product: CACPTSAGGVTDTQYF. The variable domain in full, completed from reference TRBV7-9 and TRBJ2-3, reads DTGVSQNPRHKITKRGQNVTFRCDPISEHNRLYWYRQTLGQGPEFLTYFQNEAQLEKSRLLSDRFSAERPKGSFSTLEIQRTEQGDSAMYLCACPTSAGGVTDTQYFGPGTRLTVL.

The chain recombines TRBV18 with TRBJ2-1; perhaps TRBD2 as D (5 bases). The germline V gene encodes CDR1 KGHSH and CDR2 LQKENI. CDR3 length equals 15 residues. V dropped 1 base and J dropped 4 bases, with 11 bases sitting between them. The CDR3 sequence is CASSPLDSPYNEQFF. The CDR3 bases are TGTGCCAGCTCACCACTGGACTCACCGTACAATGAGCAGTTCTTC.

Only one count was recorded for this clone. The CDR3 sequence is CASNSQFSSGNTIYF. The CDR3 DNA is TGTGCCAGCAATTCGCAGTTCAGCTCTGGAAACACCATATATTTT. J is TRBJ1-3 and V is TRBV6-6; D call uncertain. Trimming stripped 7 bases from V and 0 bases from J, with 13 bases between. The CDR3 runs 15 residues. The germline V gene encodes CDR1 MNHNY and CDR2 SVGAGI (reference sequence).

V is TRBV7-2 and J is TRBJ2-1; 8 positions match TRBD1. The V gene end was trimmed by 5 bases and the J gene end by 9 bases; junction bases not matched to a gene: 9. The CDR3 length is 14 residues. Germline loops: CDR1 SGHTA, CDR2 FQGNSA. The CDR3 region has the DNA TGTGCCAGCAGCCCAACTAGGGGACAGGCTGAGCAGTTCTTC. Translation gives CASSPTRGQAEQFF.

This rearrangement joins TRBV21-1 to TRBJ1-1. TRBV21-1 is reported as a pseudogene. This CDR3 is 21 amino acids long. The CDR3 bases are TGTGCCAGCAGCAATATTGGATCCGCGGGACCGAAAGTCCCTATGAACACTGAAGCTTTCTTT. This encodes CASSNIGSAGPKVPMNTEAFF.

This sequence joins TRBV5-1 and TRBJ2-2; 12 nucleotides align to TRBD1. Germline-derived CDR1 and CDR2 are SGHRS and YFSETQ. Trimming cost V 1 base and J 8 bases; bases outside gene matches: 9. This CDR3 has 17 residues. CDR3 loop: CASSLSAGQGAVGELFF. As DNA, the CDR3 is TGCGCCAGCAGCTTGTCCGCGGGACAGGGGGCCGTTGGGGAGCTGTTTTTT.

Regarding this clone: One junction end disagrees with the germline gene, perhaps due to a read error. The CDR3 spells CASSQVVGTGGLFF. The CDR3 bases are TGTGCCAGCAGCCAAGTTGTGGGGACCGGGGGGCTGTTTTTT. The genes are TRBV14 and TRBJ2-2; D may be TRBD2 (6 bases). This CDR3 region has 14 residues. CDR1 and CDR2 from the germline V gene are SGHDN and FVKESK.

The chain recombines TRBV3-1 (or the pseudogene TRBV3-2) with TRBJ1-1, with 7 bases matching TRBD1. Germline V gives CDR1 LGHDT, CDR2 YNNKEL (reference sequence). Trimming at V came to 4 bases and at J to 0 bases, leaving 5 bases not matched to a gene. This CDR3 contains 15 residues. The CDR3: CASSLKGAMNTEAFF. The CDR3 nucleotides are TGTGCCAGCAGCCTTAAGGGGGCAATGAACACTGAAGCTTTCTTT.

The chain employs TRBV12-3 or TRBV12-4 and TRBJ1-1, with a tentative D call TRBD1 (5 bases). Trimming took off 5 bases at V and 3 bases at J, with 10 bases between the two ends. The CDR3 spans 13 residues. The CDR3 loop reads CASSRQSYTEAFF. The DNA of the CDR3 is TGTGCCAGCAGTAGACAGTCGTACACTGAAGCTTTCTTT.